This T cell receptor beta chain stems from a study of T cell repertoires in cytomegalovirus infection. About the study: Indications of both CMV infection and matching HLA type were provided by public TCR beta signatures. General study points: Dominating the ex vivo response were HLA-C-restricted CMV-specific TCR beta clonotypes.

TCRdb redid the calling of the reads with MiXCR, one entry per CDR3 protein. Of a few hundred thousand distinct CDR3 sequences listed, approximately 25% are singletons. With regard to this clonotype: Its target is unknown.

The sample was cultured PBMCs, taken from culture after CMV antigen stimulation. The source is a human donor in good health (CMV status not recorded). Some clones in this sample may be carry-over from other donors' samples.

The CDR3 loop is CANPRRLAGGTWHEQFF. For the CDR3, the DNA is TGTGCTAATCCTCGTCGACTAGCGGGAGGCACTTGGCATGAGCAGTTCTTC. The chain is built from TRBV12-5 and TRBJ2-1, with TRBD2 matching 13 bases. In germline, CDR1 is LGHNT, CDR2 FRNRAP. The CDR3 length is 17 residues. The ends lost 10 bases at V and 8 bases at J; junction bases unmatched: 17. Combining the CDR3 with reference TRBV12-5 and TRBJ2-1 gives the whole variable domain DARVTQTPRHKVTEMGQEVTMRCQPILGHNTVFWYRQTMMQGLELLAYFRNRAPLDDSGMPKDRFSAEMPDATLATLKIQPSEPRDSAVYFCANPRRLAGGTWHEQFFGPGTRLTVL.